The 21 T cell receptor beta chains presented below share a single source sample, sequenced in a study of blood T cell repertoires in COVID-19. Libraries were prepared by immunoSEQ multiplex PCR; TCRdb keeps only in-frame clonotypes and omits some of them. The sample consists of over 350,000 clones, 88% of them appearing once. Sequencing input: PBMCs or T cells enriched from blood (not recorded which). The source of these receptors is a woman aged 25 to 39 with acute COVID-19.

This chain joins TRBV7-9 and TRBJ1-2; D ambiguous. The CDR3 contains 17 residues. Trimming shortened V by 3 bases and J by 8 bases, and 25 bases separated the two germline ends. Germline-derived CDR1 and CDR2 are SEHNR and FQNEAQ (reference sequence). The CDR3 DNA sequence: TGTGCCAGCAGCTTTCTTCCCGGGGAAATGCGGCCTTACGGCTACACCTTC. This sequence encodes CASSFLPGEMRPYGYTF.

The chain combines TRBV9 with TRBJ1-2, with 9 positions matching TRBD1. The CDR3 covers 18 residues. V was pared by 0 bases and J by 4 bases, with 13 bases of the junction left unmatched. The germline V gene encodes CDR1 SGDLS and CDR2 YYNGEE. CDR3 residues: CASSVDLGGQGRGYGYTF. CDR3 sequence (DNA): TGTGCCAGCAGCGTAGACTTGGGGGGACAGGGTAGAGGCTATGGCTACACCTTC.

The gene calls are TRBV7-3 and TRBJ2-3, with 7 bases lining up with TRBD1. Germline V gene sequence: CDR1 SGHTA, CDR2 FQGTGA. The CDR3 length is 15 residues. With 3 bases clipped from V and 4 bases from J, the junction kept 7 bases outside the gene matches. CDR3 protein: CASSLGEGAPDTQYF. The CDR3 region has the DNA TGTGCCAGCAGCTTGGGCGAGGGGGCCCCAGATACGCAGTATTTT.

The V call is TRBV29-1, the J call TRBJ2-4, with D maybe TRBD2 (6 bases). CDR3 length: 11 amino acids. Germline values: CDR1 SQVTM, CDR2 ANQGSEA. Trimming pared 4 bases from V and 14 bases from J, leaving 15 bases between. As DNA, the CDR3 is TGCAGCGTTGTCCTGGGGGAGGCTAAGTACTTC. Translating it yields CSVVLGEAKYF. Full variable domain (outside the CDR3, taken from reference TRBV29-1 and TRBJ2-4): SAVISQKPSRDICQRGTSLTIQCQVDSQVTMMFWYRQQPGQSLTLIATANQGSEATYESGFVIDKFPISRPNLTFSTLTVSNMSPEDSSIYLCSVVLGEAKYFGAGTRLSVL.

The genes are TRBV7-9 and TRBJ1-1; TRBD1 matches 7 bases. V was pared by 4 bases and J by 4 bases, with 3 bases of the junction left unmatched. Germline V gene lookup returns CDR1 SEHNR and CDR2 FQNEAQ (reference sequence). This CDR3 is built from 13 residues. CDR3 loop: CASSWDSGTEAFF. In DNA, the CDR3 is TGTGCCAGCAGCTGGGACAGCGGCACTGAAGCTTTCTTT.

The rearrangement joins TRBV4-3 to TRBJ1-4; maybe TRBD1 (6 bases). This CDR3 contains 17 residues. Germline CDR1 is LGHNA and CDR2 is YSLEER. V lost 4 bases and J lost 3, with 18 bases in between. The CDR3 region has the DNA TGCGCCAGCAGCCTCCGAAGGGTAGGGGGGGCTAATGAAAAACTGTTTTTT. It translates to CASSLRRVGGANEKLFF.

The chain is built from TRBV27 and TRBJ1-5; D uncertain. Germline V lookup: CDR1 MNHEY, CDR2 SMNVEV (reference sequence). This CDR3 has 12 amino acids. V was pared by 3 bases and J by 4 bases, with 4 bases between. The CDR3 reads CASSFRNQPQHF. DNA of the CDR3: TGTGCCAGCAGTTTCAGAAATCAGCCCCAGCATTTT.

The chain is built from TRBV7-2 and TRBJ1-5, with D possibly TRBD1 on 6 matching bases. The V gene's germline CDR1 is SGHTA and CDR2 FQGNSA. V was shortened by 3 bases and J by 4 bases, with 16 bases between the two germline ends. This CDR3 is built from 16 residues. DNA for the CDR3: TGTGCCAGCAGCTTCCGGGACATCGATGGGAATCAGCCCCAGCATTTT. Its protein product is CASSFRDIDGNQPQHF.

The J gene is TRBJ2-2, the V gene TRBV19, with D possibly matching TRBD1 (5 bases). V shed 4 bases and J shed 2 bases, with 17 bases lying between them. Germline V gene sequence: CDR1 LNHDA, CDR2 SQIVND (reference sequence). The CDR3 consists of 17 residues. The CDR3 is CASSTRQQLENTGELFF. The CDR3 bases are TGTGCCAGTAGTACCCGACAGCAGTTGGAAAACACCGGGGAGCTGTTTTTT.

This clone was detected a few times. The rearrangement uses TRBV7-9 and TRBJ2-5, with TRBD1 as a possible D gene (5 bases). Germline V CDR1 and CDR2: SEHNR, FQNEAQ (reference sequence). V was pared by 5 bases and J by 4 bases, with 14 bases between. The CDR3 loop spans 14 amino acids. CDR3 coding DNA: TGTGCCAGCAGCCGTGATAGGGGTACAGAGACCCAGTACTTC. It is translated as CASSRDRGTETQYF.

Only one count was recorded for this clone. The V gene is TRBV5-4, the J gene TRBJ1-1, with D uncertain. The CDR3 has 14 residues. Germline V gene sequence: CDR1 SGHNT, CDR2 YYREEE (reference sequence). Trimming removed 4 bases from V and 0 bases from J, with 10 bases in between. The DNA for the CDR3 is TGTGCCAGCAGCGGAGGCGCCCTGAACACTGAAGCTTTCTTT. Residues: CASSGGALNTEAFF.

The gene calls are TRBV3-1 (or the pseudogene TRBV3-2) and TRBJ2-3, with 7 bases identical to TRBD1. CDR3 length: 15 amino acids. Germline V gives CDR1 LGHDT, CDR2 YNNKEL (reference sequence). V shed 5 bases, J shed 2 bases, and the junction held 7 bases outside the gene matches. In nucleotides, the CDR3 is TGTGCCAGCAGCGCTAGGGACAGAATCACAGATACGCAGTATTTT. Protein: CASSARDRITDTQYF.

This clone was recorded at least ten times. This chain links TRBV30 with TRBJ1-3; D is unresolved. The ends were cut back, 4 bases at V and 0 bases at J, with 16 bases in the middle. The CDR3 is 16 residues long. Germline CDR1 GTSNPN, CDR2 SVGIG (reference sequence). The CDR3 here is CAWIPETAHSGNTIYF. DNA for the CDR3: TGTGCCTGGATACCCGAGACTGCCCACTCTGGAAACACCATATATTTT.

This rearrangement joins TRBV7-3 to TRBJ2-3; D call uncertain. Germline CDR1 and CDR2: SGHTA and FQGTGA. The V gene lost 2 bases and the J gene lost 5 bases, with 11 bases spanning the gap. This CDR3 is 14 amino acids long. CDR3 residues: CASSLVPNVDTQYF. The CDR3 nucleotides are TGTGCCAGCAGCTTAGTGCCTAATGTAGATACGCAGTATTTT.

The gene calls are TRBV7-9 and TRBJ2-2, with D maybe TRBD1 (7 bases). V lost 5 bases, J lost 1 base, and 14 bases lay in between. The CDR3 totals 16 residues. Germline V CDR1 and CDR2: SEHNR, FQNEAQ (reference sequence). The CDR3, as DNA: TGTGCCAGCAGCCCGGCGGGACAGAAGAACACCGGGGAGCTGTTTTTT. The encoded protein is CASSPAGQKNTGELFF.

The rearrangement uses TRBV19 and TRBJ1-5, with D tentatively TRBD1 (6 bases). Deletions cut 7 bases from V and 7 bases from J, with 20 bases between. Germline assignment: CDR1 LNHDA and CDR2 SQIVND (reference sequence). The CDR3 is 15 amino acids. CDR3 sequence (DNA): TGTGCCAGTAAAAGGACAGTCTCTCAGGGGCAGCCCCAGCATTTT. Its translation is CASKRTVSQGQPQHF.

The V call is TRBV2, the J call TRBJ2-3; 8 nucleotides line up with TRBD2. J gave up 11 bases and V 3 bases, and 4 bases lay outside the gene matches. Per the germline V gene, CDR1 is SNHLY and CDR2 is FYNNEI. This CDR3 has 12 amino acids. CDR3 nucleotides: TGTGCCAGCAGTGAGGCCGGGGGGGAGCAGTATTTT. This codes for CASSEAGGEQYF.

This clone has just one count. The gene calls are TRBV5-1 and TRBJ1-6; D possibly corresponds to TRBD1 (5 bases). Germline V gene data show CDR1 as SGHRS and CDR2 as YFSETQ. There are 16 residues in the CDR3. V gave up 0 bases and J gave up 6 bases, with 13 bases separating them. CDR3 coding DNA: TGCGCCAGCAGCTTGGTAGGGGAAGCGGGTAATTCACCCCTCCACTTT. Its protein is CASSLVGEAGNSPLHF.

The rearrangement joins TRBV24-1 to TRBJ2-1; 8 bases are a match to TRBD1. Germline V lookup: CDR1 KGHDR, CDR2 SFDVKD. V was pared by 4 bases and J by 2 bases, with 12 bases of the junction left unmatched. This CDR3 contains 18 residues. The CDR3 DNA sequence: TGTGCCACCAGTGACCCTAGTGCAGACAGGGGCCCCTACAATGAGCAGTTCTTC. It encodes CATSDPSADRGPYNEQFF.

The rearrangement joins TRBV5-1 to TRBJ2-7, with 9 positions matching TRBD1. Unmatched junction bases numbered 17, after V lost 1 base and J lost 0 bases. The CDR3 sequence is 20 residues long. CDR1 and CDR2 (germline): SGHRS, YFSETQ. Here the CDR3 reads CASSLKGGQGQQWSSYEQYF. The CDR3 nucleotides read TGCGCCAGCAGCTTGAAGGGGGGACAGGGCCAACAGTGGAGCTCCTACGAGCAGTACTTC.

The rearrangement joins TRBV7-9 to TRBJ1-2; the match to TRBD1 covers 9 bases. Losses at the gene ends were 8 bases for V and 6 bases for J; bases not matched to a gene: 13. Germline V gene sequence: CDR1 SEHNR, CDR2 FQNEAQ (reference sequence). This CDR3 spans 15 amino acids. The CDR3 DNA reads TGTGCCAGCGGGGAGGATGACAGGGGGGGAAATGGCTACACCTTC. It codes for CASGEDDRGGNGYTF.